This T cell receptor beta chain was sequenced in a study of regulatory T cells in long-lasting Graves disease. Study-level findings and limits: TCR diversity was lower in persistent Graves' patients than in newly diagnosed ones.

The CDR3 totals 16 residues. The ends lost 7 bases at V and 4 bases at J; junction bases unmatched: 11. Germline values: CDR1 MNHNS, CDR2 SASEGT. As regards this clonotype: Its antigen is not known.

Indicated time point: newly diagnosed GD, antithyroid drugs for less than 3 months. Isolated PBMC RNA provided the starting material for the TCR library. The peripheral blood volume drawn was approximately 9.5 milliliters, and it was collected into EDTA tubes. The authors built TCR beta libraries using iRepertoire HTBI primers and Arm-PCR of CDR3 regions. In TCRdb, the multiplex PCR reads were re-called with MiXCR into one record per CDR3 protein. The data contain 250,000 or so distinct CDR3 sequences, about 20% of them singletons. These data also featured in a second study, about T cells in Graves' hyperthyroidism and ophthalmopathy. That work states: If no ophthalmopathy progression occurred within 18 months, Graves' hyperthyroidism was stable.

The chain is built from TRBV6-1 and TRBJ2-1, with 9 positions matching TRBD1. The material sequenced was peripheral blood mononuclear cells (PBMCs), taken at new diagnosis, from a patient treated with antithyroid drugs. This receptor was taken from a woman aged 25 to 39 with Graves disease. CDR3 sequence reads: CASTSAGTGSYNEQFF. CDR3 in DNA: TGTGCCAGCACCTCAGCGGGGACAGGGTCTTACAATGAGCAGTTCTTC.